The text below deals with one T cell receptor (beta chain). What it binds is not known. The sample is drawn from a study of identical twins. TCRdb recomputed calls from the 5' RACE reads with MiXCR, one row per CDR3 protein. The data contain 200,000 to 250,000 distinct CDR3 sequences, 11% to 15% of them singletons. Study observations and caveats: Invariant MAIT and iNKT cells could partly confound zero-insertion analyses. Where out-of-frame alpha sequences were twin-shared, they showed excess low generation probability. Cord blood beta clonotypes present at high abundance carried fewer insertions; no such pattern appeared in memory repertoires.

V lost 0 bases and J 2 bases, leaving 8 bases between the germline ends. The CDR3 is 13 residues long. Germline V lookup: CDR1 GTSNPN, CDR2 SVGIG (reference sequence). The chain links TRBV30 to TRBJ2-7; a weak D match, TRBD2 (7 bases). The receptor comes from a woman between 18 and 29 years old in good health. Sequencing input: memory (CD45RO+) T cells sorted from blood. CDR3 in DNA: TGTGCCTGGAGTGTGGGGGGGCCCTACGAGCAGTACTTC. Amino acid sequence: CAWSVGGPYEQYF.